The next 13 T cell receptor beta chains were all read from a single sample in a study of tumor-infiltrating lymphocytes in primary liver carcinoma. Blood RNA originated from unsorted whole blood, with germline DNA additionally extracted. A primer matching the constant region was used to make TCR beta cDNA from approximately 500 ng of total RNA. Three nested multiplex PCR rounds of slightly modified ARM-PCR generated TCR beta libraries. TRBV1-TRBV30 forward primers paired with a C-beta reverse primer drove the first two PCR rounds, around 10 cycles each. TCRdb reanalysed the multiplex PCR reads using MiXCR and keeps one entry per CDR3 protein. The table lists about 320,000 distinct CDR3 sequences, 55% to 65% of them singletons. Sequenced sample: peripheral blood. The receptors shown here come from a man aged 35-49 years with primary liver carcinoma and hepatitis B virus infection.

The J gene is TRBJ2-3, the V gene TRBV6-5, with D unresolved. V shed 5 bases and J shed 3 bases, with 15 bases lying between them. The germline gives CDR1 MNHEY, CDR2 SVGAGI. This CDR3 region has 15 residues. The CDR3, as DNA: TGTGCCAGCAGTCCCGAGAGTGGGCAGACAGATACGCAGTATTTT. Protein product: CASSPESGQTDTQYF.

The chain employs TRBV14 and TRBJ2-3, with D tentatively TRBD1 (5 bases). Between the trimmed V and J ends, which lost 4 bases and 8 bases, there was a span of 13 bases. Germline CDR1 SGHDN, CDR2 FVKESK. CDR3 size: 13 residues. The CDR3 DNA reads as TGTGCCAGCAGCCTACGTGGGGCAGGTACGCAGTATTTT. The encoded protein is CASSLRGAGTQYF.

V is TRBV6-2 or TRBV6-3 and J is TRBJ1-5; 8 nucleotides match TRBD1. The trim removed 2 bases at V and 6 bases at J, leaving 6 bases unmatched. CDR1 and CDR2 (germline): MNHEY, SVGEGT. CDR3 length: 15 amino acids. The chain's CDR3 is CASSYMTGESQPQHF. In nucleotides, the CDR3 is TGTGCCAGCAGTTACATGACAGGGGAGAGTCAGCCCCAGCATTTT.

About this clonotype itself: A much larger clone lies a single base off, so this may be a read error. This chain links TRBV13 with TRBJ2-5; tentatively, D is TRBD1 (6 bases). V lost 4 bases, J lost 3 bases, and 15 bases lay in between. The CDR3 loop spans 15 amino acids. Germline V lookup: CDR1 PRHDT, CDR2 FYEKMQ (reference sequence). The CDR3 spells CASSSRDTLEETQYF. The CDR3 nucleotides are TGTGCCAGCAGCTCTCGGGACACCCTAGAAGAGACCCAGTACTTC.

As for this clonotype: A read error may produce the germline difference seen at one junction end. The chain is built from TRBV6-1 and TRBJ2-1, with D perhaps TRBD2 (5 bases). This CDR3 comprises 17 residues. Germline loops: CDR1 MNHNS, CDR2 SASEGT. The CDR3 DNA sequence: TGTGCCAGCAGTGAGGGGAAGCGGACCCCCTCCTACAATGAGCAATTCTTC. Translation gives CASSEGKRTPSYNEQFF.

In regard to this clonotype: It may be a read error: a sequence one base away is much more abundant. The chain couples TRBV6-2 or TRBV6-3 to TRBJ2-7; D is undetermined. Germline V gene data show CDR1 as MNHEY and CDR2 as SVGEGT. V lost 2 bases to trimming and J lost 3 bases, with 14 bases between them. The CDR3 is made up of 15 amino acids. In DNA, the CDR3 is TGTGCCAGCAGTTACGGTTCAGCTGTAGACTACGAGCAGTACTTC. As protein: CASSYGSAVDYEQYF.

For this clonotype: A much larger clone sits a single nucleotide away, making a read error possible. The CDR3 DNA reads TGCGCCGGCAGCCAAGATAGTAGAACTGGGGCCAACGTCCTGACTTTC. Amino acids: CAGSQDSRTGANVLTF. The V and J genes are TRBV4-1 and TRBJ2-6, with unresolved D. The CDR3 length is 16 residues. The germline V gene has CDR1 MGHRA and CDR2 YSYEKL.

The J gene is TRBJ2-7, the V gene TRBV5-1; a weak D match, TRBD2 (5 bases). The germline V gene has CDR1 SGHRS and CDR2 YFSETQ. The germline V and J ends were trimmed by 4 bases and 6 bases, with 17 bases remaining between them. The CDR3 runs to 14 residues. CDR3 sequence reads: CASSPGIRLSEQYF. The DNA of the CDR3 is TGCGCCAGCAGCCCGGGGATCAGGCTTTCCGAGCAGTACTTC.

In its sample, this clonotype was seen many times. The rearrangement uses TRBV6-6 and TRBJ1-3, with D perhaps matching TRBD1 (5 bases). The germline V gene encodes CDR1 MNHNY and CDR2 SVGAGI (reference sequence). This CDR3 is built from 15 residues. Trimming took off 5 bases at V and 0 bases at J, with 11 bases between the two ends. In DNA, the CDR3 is TGTGCCAGCAGTCCCGGGGGGGGCTCTGGAAACACCATATATTTT. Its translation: CASSPGGGSGNTIYF.

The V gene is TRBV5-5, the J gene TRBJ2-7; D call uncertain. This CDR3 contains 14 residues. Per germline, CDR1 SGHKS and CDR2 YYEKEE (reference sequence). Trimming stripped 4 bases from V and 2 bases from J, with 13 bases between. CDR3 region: CASSPFRATYEQYF. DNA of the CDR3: TGTGCCAGCAGCCCCTTCCGGGCCACCTACGAGCAGTACTTC.

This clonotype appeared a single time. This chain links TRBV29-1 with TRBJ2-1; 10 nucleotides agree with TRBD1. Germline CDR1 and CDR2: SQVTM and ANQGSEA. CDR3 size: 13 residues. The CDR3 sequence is CSVFRDRGNEQFF. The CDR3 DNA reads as TGCAGTGTCTTCCGGGACAGGGGCAATGAGCAGTTCTTC.

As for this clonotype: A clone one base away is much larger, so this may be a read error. The DNA for the CDR3 is TGTGCCAGCAGATCCCTACCCTCGGCAACTAATGAAAAACTGTTTTTT. It yields the protein CASRSLPSATNEKLFF. The chain employs TRBV6-6 and TRBJ1-4, with no clear D. CDR1 MNHNY and CDR2 SVGAGI come from the germline V gene (reference sequence). Trimming pared 6 bases from V and 0 bases from J, leaving 14 bases between. The CDR3 covers 16 residues.

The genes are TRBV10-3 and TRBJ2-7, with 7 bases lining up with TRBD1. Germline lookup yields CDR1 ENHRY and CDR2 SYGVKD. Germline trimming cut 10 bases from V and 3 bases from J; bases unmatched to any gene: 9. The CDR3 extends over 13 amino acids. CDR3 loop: CATGQGEDYEQYF. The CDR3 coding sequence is TGTGCCACCGGGCAGGGGGAAGACTACGAGCAGTACTTC.